One sample yielded the 32 T cell receptor beta chains listed below, sequenced in a study of shared clonotypes between healthy human individuals. The data were produced by immunoSEQ multiplex PCR, yet TCRdb's version contains in-frame clones alone and is incomplete. This sample carries about 700,000 clones, roughly 70% of them seen once, and the ten largest clones take 1.5% to 2%. Sequenced input: memory CD4+ T cells sorted from blood. Subset here: CD45RA-negative fraction. Source of these receptors: a woman between 25 and 40 years old in good health.

The rearrangement uses TRBV15 and TRBJ1-5; 7 nucleotides line up with TRBD1. Germline V gene sequence: CDR1 LNHNV, CDR2 YYDKDF (reference sequence). J gave up 4 bases and V 5 bases, and 20 bases lay outside the gene matches. The CDR3 runs to 19 residues. CDR3 in DNA: TGTGCCACCAGCCCTCACCCCCCCGACAGGGAAGGTCTTAATCAGCCCCAGCATTTT. It yields the protein CATSPHPPDREGLNQPQHF.

The chain joins TRBV6-5 to TRBJ2-1, with no clear D. The germline V gene has CDR1 MNHEY and CDR2 SVGAGI. The CDR3 covers 14 residues. V was pared by 0 bases and J by 9 bases, with 12 bases between. The CDR3 loop is CASSYSPIRAEQFF. As DNA, the CDR3 is TGTGCCAGCAGTTACTCCCCCATAAGGGCTGAGCAGTTCTTC.

This clone was recorded only once. The chain is built from TRBV11-2 and TRBJ2-5; TRBD1 might be the D (5 bases). This CDR3 is 13 amino acids long. Deletions cut 1 base from V and 6 bases from J, with 9 bases between. CDR1 is SGHAT and CDR2 is FQNNGV in the germline V gene. Here the CDR3 DNA reads TGTGCCAGCAGCTTAGGCAGGGAACAGACCCAGTACTTC. It yields the protein CASSLGREQTQYF.

This clone came up many times. The chain carries TRBV10-2 and TRBJ2-2; unclear D gene. Per the germline V gene, CDR1 is WSHSY and CDR2 is SAAADI. The length of the CDR3 is 13 residues. Between the trimmed V and J ends, which lost 8 bases and 8 bases, there was a span of 15 bases. CDR3 loop: CASGGGPWGELFF. CDR3 nucleotide sequence: TGCGCCAGCGGTGGCGGCCCCTGGGGGGAGCTGTTTTTT.

V usage is TRBV27 and J usage is TRBJ2-2, with D possibly being TRBD1 (5 bases). Germline V gives CDR1 MNHEY, CDR2 SMNVEV (reference sequence). V was shortened by 3 bases and J by 7 bases, with 15 bases between the two germline ends. The CDR3 covers 15 residues. CDR3 DNA sequence: TGTGCCAGCAGTTTTAGCAGGGTGGGGATCGGGGAGCTGTTTTTT. As protein: CASSFSRVGIGELFF.

The chain uses TRBV19 and TRBJ1-5; 8 nucleotides line up with TRBD1. V gave up 3 bases and J gave up 5 bases; unmatched junction bases: 6. The V gene's germline CDR1 is LNHDA and CDR2 SQIVND (reference sequence). The CDR3 sequence is 15 residues long. CDR3 protein: CASSIRGRLDQPQHF. CDR3 nucleotides: TGTGCCAGTAGTATCAGGGGGCGGTTGGATCAGCCCCAGCATTTT.

The chain recombines TRBV28 with TRBJ2-1, with a tentative D call TRBD2 (5 bases). The CDR3 runs 16 residues. Germline V CDR1 and CDR2: MDHEN, SYDVKM. V lost 6 bases and J lost 8, with 23 bases in between. The CDR3 DNA reads as TGTGCCAGCAGCCCACCTGGGTACCGCCTGAGGGATGAGCAGTTCTTC. Its protein product is CASSPPGYRLRDEQFF.

This clone was seen a single time. The V gene is TRBV28, the J gene TRBJ1-2; no firm D call. Germline values: CDR1 MDHEN, CDR2 SYDVKM. V lost 3 bases, J lost 0 bases, and 8 bases lay in between. The CDR3 is 14 amino acids. CDR3 nucleotides: TGTGCCAGCAGTTTGGGCACTACTAACTATGGCTACACCTTC. It encodes CASSLGTTNYGYTF.

The V gene is TRBV7-2, the J gene TRBJ2-7; D unclear. This CDR3 has 17 amino acids. Trimming cost V 1 base and J 0 bases, with 16 bases left between them. Germline V gene lookup returns CDR1 SGHTA and CDR2 FQGNSA. This CDR3 is CASSLDNMSIGSYEQYF. The CDR3 coding sequence is TGTGCCAGCAGCTTAGATAATATGTCCATCGGCTCCTACGAGCAGTACTTC.

The CDR3 nucleotides are TGTGCCACCTCTTTACAGGATTTTACTAATGAAAAACTGTTTTTT. Translating gives CATSLQDFTNEKLFF. The J gene is TRBJ1-4, the V gene TRBV15; a possible D gene is TRBD1 (5 bases). Germline V gene lookup returns CDR1 LNHNV and CDR2 YYDKDF (reference sequence). Trimming took off 8 bases at V and 2 bases at J, with 15 bases between the two ends. This CDR3 region has 15 residues.

The chain recombines TRBV29-1 with TRBJ1-1; perhaps TRBD1 as D (6 bases). Trimming removed 5 bases at V and 4 bases at J, with 17 bases between. The CDR3 totals 14 residues. Germline CDR1 reads SQVTM; CDR2 reads ANQGSEA. CDR3 sequence: CSVWTVGVSTEAFF. CDR3 in DNA: TGCAGCGTTTGGACAGTTGGCGTTAGCACTGAAGCTTTCTTT.

The chain carries TRBV27 and TRBJ2-7, with 7 bases matching TRBD2. With 3 bases clipped from V and 3 bases from J, the junction kept 8 bases outside the gene matches. The CDR3 consists of 15 residues. Germline CDR1 reads MNHEY; CDR2 reads SMNVEV (reference sequence). CDR3 protein: CASSLYPGGDYEQYF. The CDR3 DNA sequence: TGTGCCAGCAGTTTGTATCCGGGAGGAGACTACGAGCAGTACTTC.

The V and J genes are TRBV5-1 and TRBJ2-2; the match to TRBD1 covers 11 bases. The J segment lost 3 bases and the V segment lost 3 bases, leaving 4 bases of the junction unmatched. This CDR3 spans 16 amino acids. CDR1 SGHRS and CDR2 YFSETQ come from the germline V gene. The CDR3 region has the DNA TGCGCCAGCAGCTGGAAGGGACAGGGGGACACCGGGGAGCTGTTTTTT. Translated: CASSWKGQGDTGELFF. The entire variable domain, with the rest obtained from reference TRBV5-1 and TRBJ2-2, is as follows: KAGVTQTPRYLIKTRGQQVTLSCSPISGHRSVSWYQQTPGQGLQFLFEYFSETQRNKGNFPGRFSGRQFSNSRSEMNVSTLELGDSALYLCASSWKGQGDTGELFFGEGSRLTVL.

The gene calls are TRBV28 and TRBJ1-5, with 9 bases lining up with TRBD1. Germline V gives CDR1 MDHEN, CDR2 SYDVKM. The CDR3 totals 13 residues. V gave up 3 bases and J gave up 7 bases; unmatched junction bases: 1. Written as DNA, the CDR3 is TGTGCCAGCAGTTTTGGACAGGGGCAGCCCCAGCATTTT. Translation gives CASSFGQGQPQHF. The full variable domain, in which reference TRBV28 and TRBJ1-5 provide the parts outside the CDR3, is DVKVTQSSRYLVKRTGEKVFLECVQDMDHENMFWYRQDPGLGLRLIYFSYDVKMKEKGDIPEGYSVSREKKERFSLILESASTNQTSMYLCASSFGQGQPQHFGDGTRLSIL.

This chain connects TRBV6-5 to TRBJ2-3, with a possible D match to TRBD2 (6 bases). The V end was cut by 5 bases, the J end by 4 bases, with 10 bases between. The V gene's germline CDR1 is MNHEY and CDR2 SVGAGI. The CDR3 sequence is 13 residues long. The CDR3: CASSKGTSDTQYF. The CDR3 DNA reads TGTGCCAGCAGTAAAGGGACTTCAGATACGCAGTATTTT.

The CDR3 here is CASSPGEYGYTF. The CDR3 bases are TGTGCCAGCTCACCAGGAGAGTATGGCTACACCTTC. The chain joins TRBV18 to TRBJ1-2, with D hard to call. The CDR3 has 12 residues. Germline V gene sequence: CDR1 KGHSH, CDR2 LQKENI. Trimming left V 2 bases short and J 5 bases short, with 6 bases between.

The chain recombines TRBV6-1 with TRBJ2-7; no reliable D call. This CDR3 is 14 amino acids long. Deletions cut 1 base from V and 6 bases from J, with 13 bases between. Germline values: CDR1 MNHNS, CDR2 SASEGT. CDR3 residues: CASSEEPRSTEQYF. The CDR3 DNA follows: TGTGCCAGCAGTGAAGAACCTAGGAGTACCGAGCAGTACTTC.

The CDR3 here is CASRPTDSPEAFF. The CDR3 region has the DNA TGTGCCAGCAGGCCCACCGATAGTCCCGAAGCTTTCTTT. V usage is TRBV5-4 and J usage is TRBJ1-1; D is unresolved. V was cut by 5 bases and J by 8 bases, with 16 bases left in between. The CDR3 spans 13 residues. Germline V gene sequence: CDR1 SGHNT, CDR2 YYREEE (reference sequence). Based on the CDR3 plus reference TRBV5-4 and TRBJ1-1, the full variable domain is ETGVTQSPTHLIKTRGQQVTLRCSSQSGHNTVSWYQQALGQGPQFIFQYYREEENGRGNFPPRFSGLQFPNYSSELNVNALELDDSALYLCASRPTDSPEAFFGQGTRLTVV.

J is TRBJ2-7 and V is TRBV19, with 9 bases identical to TRBD2. The CDR3 length is 16 residues. The germline CDR1 and CDR2 sequences are LNHDA and SQIVND (reference sequence). Trimming removed 2 bases from V and 2 bases from J; junction bases left unmatched: 7. The CDR3 region is CASSIKLAGPTYEQYF. The CDR3 region has the DNA TGTGCCAGTAGTATAAAGCTAGCGGGGCCAACCTACGAGCAGTACTTC.

This clone showed up just a few times. This chain connects TRBV7-6 to TRBJ2-2; 7 bases are a match to TRBD2. In germline, CDR1 is SGHVS, CDR2 FNYEAQ. The CDR3 contains 16 residues. Unmatched junction bases numbered 9, after V lost 3 bases and J lost 5 bases. The CDR3 DNA follows: TGTGCCAGCAGCTTTACTAGCGTCCCGGGGACCGGGGAGCTGTTTTTT. Its translation is CASSFTSVPGTGELFF. The full variable domain, its missing parts supplied by reference TRBV7-6 and TRBJ2-2, is GAGVSQSPRYKVTKRGQDVALRCDPISGHVSLYWYRQALGQGPEFLTYFNYEAQQDKSGLPNDRFSAERPEGSISTLTIQRTEQRDSAMYRCASSFTSVPGTGELFFGEGSRLTVL.

This chain links TRBV9 with TRBJ2-5; no reliable D call. V shed 2 bases and J shed 2 bases, with 13 bases lying between them. The CDR3 is 15 residues long. The germline V gene has CDR1 SGDLS and CDR2 YYNGEE. CDR3 sequence reads: CASSVAKLPQETQYF. As DNA, the CDR3 is TGTGCCAGCAGCGTTGCGAAGCTTCCACAAGAGACCCAGTACTTC.

The chain has TRBV15 and TRBJ2-5; D unresolved. Per germline, CDR1 LNHNV and CDR2 YYDKDF (reference sequence). CDR3 size: 15 residues. With 0 bases removed from V and 0 bases from J, the gap between germline ends came to 8 bases. The CDR3 loop is CATSRDLGYQETQYF. The CDR3 region has the DNA TGTGCCACCAGCAGAGATCTCGGGTACCAAGAGACCCAGTACTTC. Complete variable domain (other parts from reference TRBV15 and TRBJ2-5): DAMVIQNPRYQVTQFGKPVTLSCSQTLNHNVMYWYQQKSSQAPKLLFHYYDKDFNNEADTPDNFQSRRPNTSFCFLDIRSPGLGDTAMYLCATSRDLGYQETQYFGPGTRLLVL.

In its sample, this clone was seen many times. The gene calls are TRBV6-4 and TRBJ1-5; 7 bases align to TRBD1. This CDR3 region has 10 residues. Trimming at V came to 6 bases and at J to 14 bases, leaving 4 bases not matched to a gene. The germline CDR1 and CDR2 sequences are MRHNA and SNTAGT. CDR3 in amino acids: CASSGGQKHF. Here the CDR3 DNA reads TGTGCCAGCAGCGGGGGACAGAAGCATTTT.

This clone was picked up a small number of times. Additional DNA sequences in this sample encode the identical CDR3. The rearrangement joins TRBV7-9 to TRBJ1-1; D possibly corresponds to TRBD1 (5 bases). Per the germline V gene, CDR1 is SEHNR and CDR2 is FQNEAQ (reference sequence). This CDR3 region has 13 residues. Trimming shortened V by 1 base and J by 3 bases, and 6 bases separated the two germline ends. CDR3 protein: CASSLGGDTEAFF. Here the CDR3 DNA reads TGTGCCAGCAGCTTAGGAGGGGACACTGAAGCTTTCTTT.

The rearrangement links TRBV4-2 to TRBJ2-5; D tentatively reads TRBD1 or TRBD2 (5 bases each). CDR1 and CDR2 (germline): LGHNA, YNFKEQ. Trimming removed 1 base from V and 3 bases from J, with 12 bases in between. There are 15 residues in the CDR3. The CDR3 coding sequence is TGTGCCAGCAGCCAAGGCCAATGGGGGAAAGAGACCCAGTACTTC. This encodes CASSQGQWGKETQYF.

The table lists this clone with many counts. The rearrangement links TRBV5-1 to TRBJ2-3, with 11 bases aligning to TRBD2. Trimming took 0 bases from V and 2 from J; bases not matched to a gene: 8. The germline V gene has CDR1 SGHRS and CDR2 YFSETQ. The CDR3 spans 18 residues. CDR3: CASSLGSLAGGVTDTQYF. CDR3 sequence (DNA): TGCGCCAGCAGCTTGGGAAGTCTAGCGGGAGGAGTCACAGATACGCAGTATTTT.

The chain couples TRBV10-2 to TRBJ2-7; the match to TRBD2 covers 12 bases. Per the germline V gene, CDR1 is WSHSY and CDR2 is SAAADI. This CDR3 spans 14 amino acids. The junction had 3 bases not matched to a gene; V was cut back by 5 bases and J by 4 bases. The CDR3 coding sequence is TGCGCCAGCAGTTGGACTAGCGGGACGTACGAGCAGTACTTC. Its translation is CASSWTSGTYEQYF.

This rearrangement joins TRBV7-8 to TRBJ2-7, with 8 bases fitting TRBD2. Trimming at V came to 5 bases and at J to 7 bases, leaving 10 bases not matched to a gene. The CDR3 runs 14 residues. Germline V gene data show CDR1 as SGHVS and CDR2 as FQNEAQ. The CDR3 DNA reads TGTGCCAGCAGCCCCCAGAGACTAGCGCAGGAGCAGTACTTC. It translates to CASSPQRLAQEQYF.

The chain carries TRBV6-5 and TRBJ2-1, with unresolved D. There are 14 residues in the CDR3. The germline CDR1 and CDR2 sequences are MNHEY and SVGAGI. V dropped 0 bases and J dropped 2 bases, with 5 bases sitting between them. Here the CDR3 DNA reads TGTGCCAGCAGTTACTCTGCTCCCTACAATGAGCAGTTCTTC. Translating gives CASSYSAPYNEQFF.

The chain is built from TRBV2 and TRBJ2-3, with 7 bases aligning to TRBD1. The CDR3 contains 17 residues. The germline V gene has CDR1 SNHLY and CDR2 FYNNEI. Trimming at V came to 6 bases and at J to 0 bases, leaving 12 bases not matched to a gene. This CDR3 reads CASSKAGTAFSTDTQYF. CDR3 coding DNA: TGTGCCAGCAGCAAAGCCGGGACAGCATTTAGCACAGATACGCAGTATTTT.

The sample holds a few counts of this clone. This chain uses TRBV28 with TRBJ2-2; D is uncertain. With 6 bases removed from V and 0 bases from J, the gap between germline ends came to 5 bases. The CDR3 runs 13 residues. Per the germline V gene, CDR1 is MDHEN and CDR2 is SYDVKM. Here the CDR3 reads CASRTANTGELFF. In DNA form, the CDR3 reads TGTGCCAGCAGAACAGCGAACACCGGGGAGCTGTTTTTT.

This rearrangement joins TRBV2 to TRBJ2-1; D not certain. This CDR3 contains 17 residues. Germline CDR1 is SNHLY and CDR2 is FYNNEI. Deletions cut 1 base from V and 7 bases from J, with 20 bases between. The CDR3 spells CASSEGQVNRFRNEQFF. The CDR3 DNA reads as TGTGCCAGCAGTGAAGGGCAGGTCAACCGGTTTAGGAATGAGCAGTTCTTC.